These 26 T cell receptor beta chains originate from one sample sequenced in a study of cytomegalovirus exposure and HLA in healthy donors. Use of 60 Vbeta and 13 Jbeta primers characterized the PCR. The protocol was immunoSEQ multiplex PCR, while the TCRdb copy is restricted to in-frame clones and leaves out a portion. The sample records 160,000 or so clones, about 84% being singletons. Sequencing was performed on PBMCs. These receptors originate from a man aged 50 to 60 in good health and CMV-seropositive.

V usage is TRBV11-2 and J usage is TRBJ1-1; possibly TRBD1 for D (6 bases). CDR1 and CDR2 (germline): SGHAT, FQNNGV. The V gene lost 5 bases and the J gene lost 1 base, with 20 bases spanning the gap. The CDR3 covers 17 residues. In nucleotides, the CDR3 is TGTGCCAGCAGCCTAGCCCGGGGGGCCCTTTCGAACACTGAAGCTTTCTTT. This encodes CASSLARGALSNTEAFF.

This chain uses TRBV7-3 with TRBJ2-1; D perhaps matches TRBD2 (7 bases). V gave up 1 base and J gave up 7 bases, with 20 bases separating them. The germline gives CDR1 SGHTA, CDR2 FQGTGA. The CDR3 length is 17 residues. This CDR3 is CASSLMGASGAGNEQFF. CDR3 nucleotide sequence: TGTGCCAGCAGCTTAATGGGGGCTAGCGGCGCTGGTAATGAGCAGTTCTTC.

This clone turned up a few times. The V call is TRBV2, the J call TRBJ2-5, with no clear D. V dropped 2 bases and J dropped 1 base, with 8 bases sitting between them. This CDR3 comprises 14 residues. CDR1 is SNHLY, CDR2 FYNNEI, per germline. CDR3: CASSEITAQETQYF. In nucleotides, the CDR3 is TGTGCCAGCAGTGAAATAACAGCCCAAGAGACCCAGTACTTC. The variable domain in full, with the rest retrieved from reference TRBV2 and TRBJ2-5, is EPEVTQTPSHQVTQMGQEVILRCVPISNHLYFYWYRQILGQKVEFLVSFYNNEISEKSEIFDDQFSVERPDGSNFTLKIRSTKLEDSAMYFCASSEITAQETQYFGPGTRLLVL.

The chain employs TRBV2 and TRBJ2-1; weak D call: TRBD2 (7 bases). This CDR3 has 14 amino acids. CDR1 SNHLY and CDR2 FYNNEI come from the germline V gene. V lost 9 bases and J 7 bases, leaving 19 bases between the germline ends. DNA for the CDR3: TGTGCCAGTGAGGTAGGGGGGGGTGGGAATGAGCAGTTCTTC. Translating it yields CASEVGGGGNEQFF.

This chain links TRBV4-1 with TRBJ2-7; 7 nucleotides align to TRBD1. Germline V gene sequence: CDR1 MGHRA, CDR2 YSYEKL. The CDR3 is 15 amino acids. V was pared by 4 bases and J by 2 bases, with 8 bases of the junction left unmatched. This chain's CDR3 is CASSLGQAPPYEQYF. In DNA form, the CDR3 reads TGCGCCAGCAGCCTTGGACAGGCACCCCCCTACGAGCAGTACTTC.

This clone was observed a few times. The J gene is TRBJ1-1, the V gene TRBV11-2, with D perhaps matching TRBD1 (5 bases). The CDR3 contains 14 residues. V lost 5 bases and J lost 11, with 21 bases in between. Germline V gives CDR1 SGHAT, CDR2 FQNNGV. The CDR3 loop is CASSKATAPGVAFF. The CDR3 DNA reads as TGTGCCAGCAGCAAAGCGACAGCGCCCGGCGTGGCTTTCTTT.

The chain employs TRBV2 and TRBJ2-2; perhaps TRBD1 as D (6 bases). Deletions cut 4 bases from V and 6 bases from J, with 15 bases between. The CDR3 consists of 15 residues. Germline CDR1 is SNHLY and CDR2 is FYNNEI. The CDR3 DNA reads as TGTGCCAGCAGTGCTATTCAGGGGAATGCCGGGGAGCTGTTTTTT. It codes for CASSAIQGNAGELFF.

A single count supports this clone. The chain recombines TRBV5-6 with TRBJ2-2; D perhaps matches TRBD2 (5 bases). The CDR3 extends over 16 amino acids. V was trimmed by 2 bases and J by 6 bases, leaving 17 bases between them. Germline-derived CDR1 and CDR2 are SGHDT and YYEEEE. CDR3 sequence: CASSFERRMGAGELFF. As DNA, the CDR3 is TGTGCCAGCAGCTTTGAGCGTAGGATGGGAGCCGGGGAGCTGTTTTTT.

The chain is built from TRBV9 and TRBJ1-3; 8 bases are shared with TRBD1. Germline loops: CDR1 SGDLS, CDR2 YYNGEE. Trimming at V came to 4 bases and at J to 4 bases, leaving 7 bases not matched to a gene. CDR3 length: 15 residues. CDR3 amino acids: CASSSRTGSGNTIYF. CDR3 DNA: TGTGCCAGCAGCTCCAGGACAGGGTCCGGAAACACCATATATTTT.

V gene TRBV5-4 combines with J gene TRBJ2-1, with TRBD2 identical over 12 bases. Trimming removed 4 bases from V and 9 bases from J; junction bases left unmatched: 14. This CDR3 is 17 amino acids long. The germline V gene encodes CDR1 SGHNT and CDR2 YYREEE (reference sequence). The CDR3 sequence: CASSPQSSGRAVGEQFF. The DNA for the CDR3 is TGTGCCAGCAGCCCCCAGTCTAGCGGGAGGGCCGTTGGTGAGCAGTTCTTC.

This chain connects TRBV28 to TRBJ2-3, with D perhaps TRBD2 (5 bases). Germline V gene sequence: CDR1 MDHEN, CDR2 SYDVKM. The CDR3 is 15 amino acids. V lost 7 bases, J lost 2 bases, and 16 bases lay in between. As DNA, the CDR3 is TGTGCCAGCAATGGGGTCGGGGAAGCCACAGATACGCAGTATTTT. It encodes CASNGVGEATDTQYF.

This chain joins TRBV5-1 and TRBJ2-2; weak D call: TRBD2 (6 bases). The V gene's germline CDR1 is SGHRS and CDR2 YFSETQ. Trimming took off 3 bases at V and 2 bases at J, with 11 bases between the two ends. The CDR3 is 15 residues long. The CDR3 region is CASSSMGGNTGELFF. The CDR3, as DNA: TGCGCCAGCAGCTCCATGGGGGGAAACACCGGGGAGCTGTTTTTT.

For the CDR3, the DNA is TGTGCCAGCAGGGGGGACAGGGGAAACTATGGCTACACCTTC. Its protein is CASRGDRGNYGYTF. The chain has TRBV25-1 and TRBJ1-2; 10 bases agree with TRBD1. Germline CDR1 and CDR2: MGHDK and SYGVNS. J gave up 2 bases and V 6 bases, and 3 bases lay outside the gene matches. CDR3 length: 14 residues.

V usage is TRBV5-1 and J usage is TRBJ2-5; TRBD1 agrees at 8 bases. This CDR3 has 15 residues. The germline V gene encodes CDR1 SGHRS and CDR2 YFSETQ. V lost 3 bases and J lost 4; bases outside the gene matches: 8. This CDR3 reads CASSSPDRVGETQYF. CDR3 in DNA: TGCGCCAGCAGCTCCCCGGACAGGGTGGGAGAGACCCAGTACTTC.

The chain couples TRBV4-1 to TRBJ1-4; possible D gene TRBD1, 5 bases. The CDR3 extends over 18 amino acids. CDR1 is MGHRA and CDR2 is YSYEKL in the germline V gene. V lost 1 base and J lost 3, with 18 bases in between. As DNA, the CDR3 is TGCGCCAGCAGCCAAGTTTTTCCCCCGCGGGACGCTAATGAAAAACTGTTTTTT. Translation: CASSQVFPPRDANEKLFF.

This clone was recorded a few times. The chain is built from TRBV28 and TRBJ1-2; a possible D gene is TRBD1 (5 bases). Germline-derived CDR1 and CDR2 are MDHEN and SYDVKM. The germline V and J ends were trimmed by 4 bases and 4 bases, with 10 bases remaining between them. The CDR3 sequence is 13 residues long. The CDR3 sequence is CASSYPGSYGYTF. The CDR3 bases are TGTGCCAGCAGTTACCCAGGGTCCTATGGCTACACCTTC.

J is TRBJ1-2 and V is TRBV4-3; D may be TRBD1 (5 bases). Trimming pared 4 bases from V and 4 bases from J, leaving 16 bases between. The CDR3 loop spans 15 amino acids. Germline V gene data show CDR1 as LGHNA and CDR2 as YSLEER. The CDR3 region is CASSLDSPTGYGYTF. The CDR3 region has the DNA TGCGCCAGCAGCCTAGACAGCCCGACGGGCTATGGCTACACCTTC.

The rearrangement uses TRBV5-6 and TRBJ2-7, with TRBD1 as a possible D gene (6 bases). This CDR3 has 15 amino acids. V lost 5 bases, J lost 0 bases, and 15 bases lay in between. Germline CDR1 and CDR2: SGHDT and YYEEEE. DNA for the CDR3: TGTGCCAGCAGTCCCGGGCACAGGGACTCCTACGAGCAGTACTTC. Its translation is CASSPGHRDSYEQYF.

This clone was counted a single time. V and J are TRBV29-1 and TRBJ2-1; maybe TRBD1 (6 bases). Germline CDR1 reads SQVTM; CDR2 reads ANQGSEA. The CDR3 runs to 12 residues. V lost 6 bases and J lost 0, with 6 bases in between. This CDR3 reads CSVGASYNEQFF. CDR3 sequence (DNA): TGCAGCGTGGGGGCCTCCTACAATGAGCAGTTCTTC.

The chain employs TRBV2 and TRBJ1-1; 7 bases agree with TRBD1. The CDR3 sequence is 16 residues long. V was clipped by 4 bases and J by 4 bases; unmatched bases: 12. Germline V gives CDR1 SNHLY, CDR2 FYNNEI. The chain's CDR3 is CASSGDRQIRGTEAFF. The CDR3 DNA sequence: TGTGCCAGCAGTGGGGACAGACAAATTCGGGGCACTGAAGCTTTCTTT.

The chain recombines TRBV27 with TRBJ1-1, with D perhaps matching TRBD1 (5 bases). V shed 5 bases and J shed 4 bases, with 14 bases lying between them. This CDR3 has 14 amino acids. Germline V lookup: CDR1 MNHEY, CDR2 SMNVEV (reference sequence). The CDR3 coding sequence is TGTGCCAGCAGTGAAGGGGATCTCGGCACTGAAGCTTTCTTT. Protein product: CASSEGDLGTEAFF.

This chain links TRBV28 with TRBJ2-1, with D possibly being TRBD1 (7 bases). Trimming removed 7 bases from V and 4 bases from J, with 14 bases in between. Germline CDR1 and CDR2: MDHEN and SYDVKM. The CDR3 is 14 residues long. DNA for the CDR3: TGTGCCAGCAATGCGGGACAGCTTTACAATGAGCAGTTCTTC. This gives the protein CASNAGQLYNEQFF.

The CDR3 loop reads CASSFRANTEAFF. CDR3 DNA sequence: TGCGCCAGCAGCTTTCGCGCGAACACTGAAGCTTTCTTT. The chain uses TRBV5-1 and TRBJ1-1; the D is unclear. The germline gives CDR1 SGHRS, CDR2 YFSETQ. CDR3 length equals 13 residues. V gave up 2 bases and J gave up 1 base, with 6 bases separating them.

The chain combines TRBV5-1 with TRBJ2-7; TRBD1 agrees at 10 bases. With 4 bases clipped from V and 0 bases from J, the junction kept 13 bases outside the gene matches. Germline V lookup: CDR1 SGHRS, CDR2 YFSETQ. The CDR3 consists of 18 residues. The CDR3 DNA is TGCGCCAGCAGCCACCGGGACAGGGGTCTCTCAAGCTCCTACGAGCAGTACTTC. The encoded protein is CASSHRDRGLSSSYEQYF.

The rearrangement joins TRBV21-1 to TRBJ1-3; the table's D call, TRBD1, has no DNA check behind it. TRBV21-1 is labeled a pseudogene. The CDR3 sequence is 18 residues long. CDR3 nucleotide sequence: TGTGCCAGCAGCATACCCACCGGCAGGGCTAGCTCTGGAAACACCATATATTTT. Protein: CASSIPTGRASSGNTIYF.

The V call is TRBV7-3, the J call TRBJ2-1; D might be TRBD1 (5 bases). V lost 2 bases and J lost 0, with 8 bases in between. Germline CDR1 reads SGHTA; CDR2 reads FQGTGA. The CDR3 covers 15 residues. The CDR3 here is CASSLGASSYNEQFF. CDR3 sequence (DNA): TGTGCCAGCAGCTTAGGGGCGAGCTCCTACAATGAGCAGTTCTTC. The full variable domain, completed using reference TRBV7-3 and TRBJ2-1, is GAGVSQTPSNKVTEKGKYVELRCDPISGHTALYWYRQSLGQGPEFLIYFQGTGAADDSGLPNDRFFAVRPEGSVSTLKIQRTERGDSAVYLCASSLGASSYNEQFFGPGTRLTVL.